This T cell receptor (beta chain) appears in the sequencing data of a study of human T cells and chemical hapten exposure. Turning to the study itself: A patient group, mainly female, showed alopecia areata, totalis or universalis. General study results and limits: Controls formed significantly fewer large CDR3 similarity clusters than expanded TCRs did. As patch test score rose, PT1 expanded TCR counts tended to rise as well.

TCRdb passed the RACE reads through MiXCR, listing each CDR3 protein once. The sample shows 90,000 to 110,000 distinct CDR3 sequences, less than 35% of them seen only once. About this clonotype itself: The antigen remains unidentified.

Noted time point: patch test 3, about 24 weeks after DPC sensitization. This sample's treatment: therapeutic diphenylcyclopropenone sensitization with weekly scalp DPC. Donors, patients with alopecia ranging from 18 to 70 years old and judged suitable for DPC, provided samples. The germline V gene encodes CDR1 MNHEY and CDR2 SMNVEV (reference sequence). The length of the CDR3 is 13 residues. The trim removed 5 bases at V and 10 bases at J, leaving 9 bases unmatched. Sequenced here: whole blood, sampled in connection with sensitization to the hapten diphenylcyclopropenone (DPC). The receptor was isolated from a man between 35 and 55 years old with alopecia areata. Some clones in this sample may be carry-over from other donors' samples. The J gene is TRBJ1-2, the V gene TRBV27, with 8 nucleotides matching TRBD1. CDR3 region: CASSGDRGRAYTF. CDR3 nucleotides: TGTGCCAGCAGTGGAGACAGGGGAAGGGCCTACACCTTC.